These T cell receptor beta chains were read from a single sample in a study of T cell changes during pregnancy in multiple sclerosis. Clones were sequenced by immunoSEQ multiplex PCR, and TCRdb holds only the in-frame ones, with some missing. The table includes about 42,000 clones, about 87% detected once. Sequenced material: CD4+ T cells from peripheral blood mononuclear cells, taken in the second trimester of pregnancy. The source of these receptors is a female donor with multiple sclerosis, enrolled in a pregnancy study. The CDR3 runs from the conserved cysteine through the conserved F or W.

>12|TRBV5-6|TRBJ2-5
CASSLFRETQYF
>16|TRBV19|TRBJ2-5
CASSIGNSFIEETQYF
>14|TRBV7-3|TRBJ2-3
CASSLGLFTDTQYF
>15|TRBV4-2|TRBJ2-1
CASSQDGAYSNEQFF
>16|TRBV7-8|TRBJ2-4
CASTPEPRGAKNIQYF
>14|TRBV5-1|TRBJ2-1
CASSLRSGYNEQFF
>15|TRBV6-5|TRBJ2-1
CASKGTLAGMSEQFF
>18|TRBV19|TRBJ2-2
CASSTGLAGRRNTGELFF
>13|TRBV29-1|TRBJ1-2
CSVDTGNRYGYTF
>14|TRBV5-1|TRBJ2-3
CASNSDSNTDTQYF
>14|TRBV10-1|TRBJ2-5
CATDRQGRGETQYF
>16|TRBV19|TRBJ1-2
CASSIPFDRFNYGYTF
>13|TRBV6-1|TRBJ1-5
CASEVTANQPQHF
>15|TRBV5-6|TRBJ2-5
CASSSRTSGRNTQYF
>16|TRBV15|TRBJ2-7
CATSRGGLAGAYEQYF
>14|TRBV28|TRBJ2-3
CASPLGGVTDTQYF
>11|TRBV7-9|TRBJ1-2
CASSLVSGYTF
>13|TRBV29-1|TRBJ1-2
CSVEGQGAGGYTF
>16|TRBV9|TRBJ2-3
CASSARDRASADTQYF
>14|TRBV7-3|TRBJ2-3
CASSQGGATNTQYF
>15|TRBV5-3|TRBJ1-3
CARSLGPGSGNTIYF
>16|TRBV5-1|TRBJ2-3
CASSLDAGTRTDTQYF
>14|TRBV5-6|TRBJ2-6
CASSPSSGANVLTF
>12|TRBV2|TRBJ2-1
CASSATGGEQFF
>13|TRBV7-2|TRBJ2-7
CASSLDHLGTNYF
>15|TRBV5-8|TRBJ1-2
CASSLAEGGNYGYTF
>15|TRBV5-1|TRBJ2-7
CASSLTGGFSYEQYF
>18|TRBV19|TRBJ2-2
CASSHPPLGTGNTGELFF
>18|TRBV28|TRBJ1-2
CASSFAHRGRMGNYGYTF
>18|TRBV6-1|TRBJ1-3
CASSDRPQGANIANTIYF
>15|TRBV30|TRBJ1-3
CAWSRDSGSGNTIYF
>15|TRBV28|TRBJ2-2
CASSLPGTSHGELFF
>13|TRBV18|TRBJ2-7
CASSPPSSYEQYF
>15|TRBV4-3|TRBJ2-3
CASSQDGKGEDTQYF
>17|TRBV5-6|TRBJ2-3
CASSLKELRLKADTQYF
>14|TRBV30|TRBJ1-4
CASEEGAGREKLFF
>12|TRBV28|TRBJ1-2
CASTRTLYGYTF
>15|TRBV7-8|TRBJ1-3
CASSAGQTSGNTIYF
>11|TRBV7-9|TRBJ1-2
CASSLIDGYTF
>16|TRBV19|TRBJ2-1
CASSIKKSWLYNEQFF
>11|TRBV20-1|TRBJ1-2
CSAPGDRGYTF